This TCR beta chain was obtained from a study of T cell responses to AZD1222 COVID-19 vaccine. Generated by immunoSEQ multiplex PCR, the TCRdb table keeps only in-frame clones and is missing some. This sample yields 95,000 to 100,000 clones, of which about 89% are seen a single time; more than 8.5% belongs to the top ten. The CDR3 extends over 12 amino acids. Trimming stripped 4 bases from V and 7 bases from J, with 11 bases between. Germline V lookup: CDR1 MDHEN, CDR2 SYDVKM. Remarks on this clone: The antigen remains unidentified.

Findings and caveats of the study: Repertoire sampling occurred only after the peak T cell response. In the spike-specific TCR repertoire, nearly half reportedly target unmutated variant regions. Spike-spanning, vaccine-associated CD4 TCRs were dominant at 160-218 and 743-854. Donors in the cohort were predominantly white British and more often female, and clonal diversity was possibly underestimated.

The V call is TRBV28, the J call TRBJ2-7; D is ambiguous. The receptor comes from an adult who received the AZD1222 COVID-19 vaccine. The material was peripheral blood, obtained 28 days after the second AZD1222 dose. CDR3 sequence: CASSYPVGEQYF. The CDR3, as DNA: TGTGCCAGCAGTTACCCGGTGGGGGAGCAGTACTTC.